Described below is a single T cell receptor beta chain sequence and its context. Original processing methods: Reference gene primer amplification gave estimated nucleated cell counts. Data came from immunoSEQ multiplex PCR; TCRdb stores just in-frame clones and leaves some out. That table furnishes V, J and clone size, whereas the DNA furnished D and trimming. The sample has around 620,000 clones, approximately 90% seen once. The entry originates in a study of blood T cell repertoires in COVID-19. Germline V gene sequence: CDR1 SQVTM, CDR2 ANQGSEA. Trimming took 2 bases from V and 0 from J, leaving 10 bases between them. The CDR3 runs to 14 residues.

V and J are TRBV29-1 and TRBJ1-1; D remains unclear. The sequence was obtained from a woman between 18 and 30 years old with acute or convalescent COVID-19. The sequenced sample consisted of peripheral blood. CDR3 loop: CSVEYTTMNTEAFF. The CDR3 nucleotides are TGCAGCGTTGAATACACAACCATGAACACTGAAGCTTTCTTT.